The present entry profiles one T cell receptor (beta chain) with its context. Method: immunoSEQ multiplex PCR; TCRdb's copy keeps in-frame clones and lacks some. The sample includes 20,000 to 25,000 clones, 70% to 90% of them seen just once. This specimen comes from a study of blood T cell repertoires in COVID-19. The overall study: Material from acute and convalescent COVID-19 was sourced from the United States, Italy and Spain. The cDNA or gDNA used as material had been derived from T cells, B-cell-depleted T cells, or PBMCs.

Sequenced sample: peripheral blood. The sequence was collected from a human donor in a cohort sampled during active COVID-19. The donor label of this sample is uncertain.

CDR3 region: CASSLEANTEAFF. CDR3 bases: TGTGCCAGCAGCTTAGAAGCGAACACTGAAGCTTTCTTT. This rearrangement joins TRBV7-9 to TRBJ1-1, with no clear D. V was trimmed by 1 base and J by 1 base, leaving 4 bases between them. The CDR3 runs to 13 residues. Germline CDR1 is SEHNR and CDR2 is FQNEAQ (reference sequence).